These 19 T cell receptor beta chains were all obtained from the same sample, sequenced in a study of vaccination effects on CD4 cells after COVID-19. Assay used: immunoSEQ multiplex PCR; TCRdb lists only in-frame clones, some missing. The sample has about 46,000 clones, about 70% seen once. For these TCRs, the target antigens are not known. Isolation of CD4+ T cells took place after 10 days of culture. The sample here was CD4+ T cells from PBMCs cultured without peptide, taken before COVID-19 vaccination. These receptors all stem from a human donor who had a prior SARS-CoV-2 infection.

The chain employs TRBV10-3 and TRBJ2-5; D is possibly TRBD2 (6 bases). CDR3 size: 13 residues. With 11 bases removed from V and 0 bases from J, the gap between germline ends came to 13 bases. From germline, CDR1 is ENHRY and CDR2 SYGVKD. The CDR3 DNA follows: TGTGCCTCCAGGGACTTCCACCAAGAGACCCAGTACTTC. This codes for CASRDFHQETQYF.

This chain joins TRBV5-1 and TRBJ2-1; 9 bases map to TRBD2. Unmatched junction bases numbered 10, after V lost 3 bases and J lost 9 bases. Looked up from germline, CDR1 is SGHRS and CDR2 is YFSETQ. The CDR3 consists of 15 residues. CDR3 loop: CASSSTSGLLFEQFF. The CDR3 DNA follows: TGCGCCAGCAGCTCCACTAGCGGGCTCCTATTTGAGCAGTTCTTC.

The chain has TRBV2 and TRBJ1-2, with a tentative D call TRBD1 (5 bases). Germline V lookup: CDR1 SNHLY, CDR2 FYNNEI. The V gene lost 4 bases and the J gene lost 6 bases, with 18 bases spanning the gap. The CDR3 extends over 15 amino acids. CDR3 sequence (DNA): TGTGCCAGCAGTGCGGGGGTCAGGGAGGGACATGGCTACACCTTC. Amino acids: CASSAGVREGHGYTF.

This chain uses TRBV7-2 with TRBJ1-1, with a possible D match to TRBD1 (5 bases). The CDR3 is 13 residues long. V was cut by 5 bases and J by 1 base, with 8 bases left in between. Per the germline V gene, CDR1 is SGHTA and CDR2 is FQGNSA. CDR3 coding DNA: TGTGCCAGCAGCCGGGACCCGAACACTGAAGCTTTCTTT. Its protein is CASSRDPNTEAFF. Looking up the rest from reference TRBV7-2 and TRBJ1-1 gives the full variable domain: GAGVSQSPSNKVTEKGKDVELRCDPISGHTALYWYRQSLGQGLEFLIYFQGNSAPDKSGLPSDRFSAERTGGSVSTLTIQRTQQEDSAVYLCASSRDPNTEAFFGQGTRLTVV.

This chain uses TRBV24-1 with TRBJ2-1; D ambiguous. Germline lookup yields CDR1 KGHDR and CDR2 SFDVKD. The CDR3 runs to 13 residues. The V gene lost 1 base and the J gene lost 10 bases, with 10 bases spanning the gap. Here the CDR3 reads CATSDFAVREQFF. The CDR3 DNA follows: TGTGCCACCAGTGATTTTGCCGTCCGCGAGCAGTTCTTC.

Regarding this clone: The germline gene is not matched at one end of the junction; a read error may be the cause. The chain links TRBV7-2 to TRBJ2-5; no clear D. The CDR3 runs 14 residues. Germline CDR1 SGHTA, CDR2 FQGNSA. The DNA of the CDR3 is TGTGCCAGCAGCTTAGAAATTTCCGACCGCCCGGAGAACTTC. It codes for CASSLEISDRPENF. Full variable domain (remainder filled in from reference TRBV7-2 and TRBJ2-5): GAGVSQSPSNKVTEKGKDVELRCDPISGHTALYWYRQSLGQGLEFLIYFQGNSAPDKSGLPSDRFSAERTGGSVSTLTIQRTQQEDSAVYLCASSLEISDRPENFGPGTRLLVL.

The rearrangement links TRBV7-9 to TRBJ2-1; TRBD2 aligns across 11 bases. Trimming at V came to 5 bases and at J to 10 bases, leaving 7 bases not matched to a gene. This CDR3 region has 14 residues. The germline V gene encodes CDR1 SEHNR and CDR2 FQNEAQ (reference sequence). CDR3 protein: CASSPSGRSGEQFF. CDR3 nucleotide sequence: TGTGCCAGCAGCCCTAGCGGGAGGTCGGGAGAGCAGTTCTTC.

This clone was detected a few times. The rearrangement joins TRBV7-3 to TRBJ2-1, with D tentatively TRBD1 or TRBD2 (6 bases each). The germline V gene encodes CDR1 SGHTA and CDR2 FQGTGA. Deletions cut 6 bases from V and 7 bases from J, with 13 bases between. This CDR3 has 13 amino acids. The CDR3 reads CASSLVGGNEQFF. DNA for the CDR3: TGTGCCAGCAGTCTGGTAGGGGGGAATGAGCAGTTCTTC.

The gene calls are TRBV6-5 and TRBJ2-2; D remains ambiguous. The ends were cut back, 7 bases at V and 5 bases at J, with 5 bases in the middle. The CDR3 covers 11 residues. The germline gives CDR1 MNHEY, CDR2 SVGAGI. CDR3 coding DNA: TGTGCCAGCAAAACAACCGGGGAGCTGTTTTTT. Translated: CASKTTGELFF.

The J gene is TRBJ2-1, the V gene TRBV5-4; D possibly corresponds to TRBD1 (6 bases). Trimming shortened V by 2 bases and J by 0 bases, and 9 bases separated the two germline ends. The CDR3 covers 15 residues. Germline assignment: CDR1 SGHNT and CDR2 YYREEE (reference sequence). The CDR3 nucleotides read TGTGCCAGCAGCTTAGCAGGGGCCTCCTACAATGAGCAGTTCTTC. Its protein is CASSLAGASYNEQFF.

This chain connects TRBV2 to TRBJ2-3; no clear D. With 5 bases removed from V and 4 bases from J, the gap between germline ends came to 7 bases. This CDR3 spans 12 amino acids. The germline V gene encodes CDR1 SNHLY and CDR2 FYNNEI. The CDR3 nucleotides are TGTGCCAGCAGTTACACCTCAGATACGCAGTATTTT. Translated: CASSYTSDTQYF.

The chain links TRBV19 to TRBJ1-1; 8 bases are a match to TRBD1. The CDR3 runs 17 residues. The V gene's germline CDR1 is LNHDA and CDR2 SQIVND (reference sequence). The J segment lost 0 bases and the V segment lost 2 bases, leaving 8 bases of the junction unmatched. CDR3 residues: CASSIWTGRRMNTEAFF. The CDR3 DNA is TGTGCCAGTAGTATATGGACAGGGAGGCGCATGAACACTGAAGCTTTCTTT.

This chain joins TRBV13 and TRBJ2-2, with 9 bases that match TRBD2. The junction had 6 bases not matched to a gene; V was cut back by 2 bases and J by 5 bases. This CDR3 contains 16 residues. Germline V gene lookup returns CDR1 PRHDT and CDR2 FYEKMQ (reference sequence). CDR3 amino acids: CASSLMLAGLTGELFF. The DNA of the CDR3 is TGTGCCAGCAGCTTAATGCTAGCGGGGTTAACCGGGGAGCTGTTTTTT.

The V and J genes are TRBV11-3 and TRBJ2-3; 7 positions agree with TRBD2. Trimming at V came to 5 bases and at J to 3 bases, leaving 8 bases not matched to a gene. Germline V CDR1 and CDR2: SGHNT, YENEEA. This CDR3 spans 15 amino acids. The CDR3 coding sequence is TGTGCCAGCAGCCCCCAGCGGGATGGGACAGATACGCAGTATTTT. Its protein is CASSPQRDGTDTQYF.

CDR3 sequence: CASSEIRLPVWNEQFF. The CDR3, as DNA: TGTGCCAGCAGTGAGATTCGGCTCCCAGTCTGGAATGAGCAGTTCTTC. The chain links TRBV2 to TRBJ2-1; unclear D gene. V was cut by 3 bases and J by 7 bases, with 19 bases left in between. The CDR3 consists of 16 residues. Germline V lookup: CDR1 SNHLY, CDR2 FYNNEI.

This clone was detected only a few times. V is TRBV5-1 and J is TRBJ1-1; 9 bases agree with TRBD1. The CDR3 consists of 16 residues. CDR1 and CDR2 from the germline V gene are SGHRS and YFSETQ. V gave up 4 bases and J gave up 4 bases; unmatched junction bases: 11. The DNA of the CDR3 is TGCGCCAGCAGCCCTCCCGGGACAGGGATGGGCACTGAAGCTTTCTTT. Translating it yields CASSPPGTGMGTEAFF. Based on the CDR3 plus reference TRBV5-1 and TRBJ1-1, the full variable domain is KAGVTQTPRYLIKTRGQQVTLSCSPISGHRSVSWYQQTPGQGLQFLFEYFSETQRNKGNFPGRFSGRQFSNSRSEMNVSTLELGDSALYLCASSPPGTGMGTEAFFGQGTRLTVV.

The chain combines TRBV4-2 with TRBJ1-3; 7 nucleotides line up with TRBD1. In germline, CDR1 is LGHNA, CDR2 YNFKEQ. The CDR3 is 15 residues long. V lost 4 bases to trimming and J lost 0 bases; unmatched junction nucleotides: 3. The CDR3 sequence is CASSRGTASGNTIYF. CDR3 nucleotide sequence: TGTGCCAGCAGCCGTGGGACAGCCTCTGGAAACACCATATATTTT.

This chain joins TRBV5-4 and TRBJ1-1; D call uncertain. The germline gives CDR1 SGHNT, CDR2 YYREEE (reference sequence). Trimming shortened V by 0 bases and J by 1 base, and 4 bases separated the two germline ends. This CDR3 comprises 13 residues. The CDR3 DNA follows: TGTGCCAGCAGCTTGGACAGGAACACTGAAGCTTTCTTT. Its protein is CASSLDRNTEAFF.

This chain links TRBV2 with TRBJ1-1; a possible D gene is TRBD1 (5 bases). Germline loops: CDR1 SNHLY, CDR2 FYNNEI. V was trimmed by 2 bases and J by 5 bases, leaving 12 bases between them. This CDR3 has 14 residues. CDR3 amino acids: CASSEYGGMTEAFF. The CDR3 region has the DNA TGTGCCAGCAGTGAATATGGGGGAATGACTGAAGCTTTCTTT.